The next 20 T cell receptor beta chains were all read from a single sample in a study of CD8+ T cells in alopecia areata. The treatment denotes: oral pan-JAK inhibitor, 5-10 mg twice daily. The authors extracted RNA and reverse transcribed it into cDNA as the sequencing template. Using immunoSEQ multiplex PCR, the repertoire was profiled, and TCRdb retains in-frame clones only, with some absent. The sample gives about 100,000 clones, 80% to 85% of which show up once; over 20% is in the top ten. Sequenced here: CD8+ T cells sorted from blood, sampled at week 24, from a patient treated with tofacitinib. The receptors stem from a human donor with alopecia areata.

The chain links TRBV7-2 to TRBJ2-1; D unresolved. Trimming took off 7 bases at V and 0 bases at J, with 13 bases between the two ends. CDR1 is SGHTA, CDR2 FQGNSA, per germline. The CDR3 length is 15 residues. Here the CDR3 DNA reads TGTGCCAGCATTATAGGTAGTGGCTCCTACAATGAGCAGTTCTTC. Protein product: CASIIGSGSYNEQFF.

CDR3 residues: CAWSGDTGAMAFF. The CDR3 region has the DNA TGTGCCTGGAGTGGGGACACCGGAGCAATGGCTTTCTTT. The chain has TRBV30 and TRBJ1-1, with a tentative D call TRBD1 (6 bases). Germline CDR1 reads GTSNPN; CDR2 reads SVGIG (reference sequence). CDR3 length: 13 residues. The germline V and J ends were trimmed by 1 base and 11 bases, with 17 bases remaining between them.

This chain uses TRBV29-1 with TRBJ1-2; D ambiguous. The V and J ends lost 2 bases and 5 bases respectively, with 12 bases between them. Germline loops: CDR1 SQVTM, CDR2 ANQGSEA. The CDR3 totals 13 residues. The CDR3 is CSVEIPELYGYTF. The CDR3 DNA follows: TGCAGCGTTGAAATCCCCGAGCTGTATGGCTACACCTTC.

The V and J genes are TRBV29-1 and TRBJ2-3; 8 bases are shared with TRBD2. CDR3 length equals 20 residues. V gave up 1 base and J gave up 2 bases; unmatched junction bases: 20. CDR1 is SQVTM and CDR2 is ANQGSEA in the germline V gene. The CDR3 protein is CSVEARRGGGNPALTDTQYF. In nucleotides, the CDR3 is TGCAGCGTTGAAGCCCGGCGGGGCGGGGGGAATCCGGCACTCACAGATACGCAGTATTTT.

This chain uses TRBV29-1 with TRBJ2-2; D gene uncertain. V lost 4 bases, J lost 4 bases, and 7 bases lay in between. The CDR3 extends over 12 amino acids. Germline V CDR1 and CDR2: SQVTM, ANQGSEA. The CDR3 nucleotides read TGCAGCGTTGCGGTGAGCACCGGGGAGCTGTTTTTT. Translating gives CSVAVSTGELFF.

The J gene is TRBJ1-4, the V gene TRBV5-1; D possibly corresponds to TRBD1 (5 bases). CDR1 is SGHRS, CDR2 YFSETQ, per germline. This CDR3 spans 14 amino acids. V was cut by 0 bases and J by 8 bases, with 11 bases left in between. The DNA of the CDR3 is TGCGCCAGCAGCTTGGATGCAGGGAACGAAAAACTGTTTTTT. It codes for CASSLDAGNEKLFF.

V gene TRBV5-1 combines with J gene TRBJ1-3; TRBD1 agrees at 7 bases. Germline assignment: CDR1 SGHRS and CDR2 YFSETQ. The CDR3 totals 15 residues. J gave up 3 bases and V 3 bases, and 6 bases lay outside the gene matches. CDR3 bases: TGCGCCAGCAGCTCGCAGGGGGTTGTTGGAAACACCATATATTTT. Amino acid sequence: CASSSQGVVGNTIYF.

CDR3 protein: CASSKALHGTYEQYF. The CDR3 nucleotides are TGTGCCAGCAGCAAAGCGCTCCACGGAACCTACGAGCAGTACTTC. The chain recombines TRBV21-1 with TRBJ2-7. TRBV21-1 is reported as a pseudogene. CDR3 length equals 15 residues.

In the case of this clone: The junction departs from germline at one end; a sequencing error may be responsible. The gene calls are TRBV27 and TRBJ2-1; the D is unclear. CDR1 is MNHEY and CDR2 is SMNVEV in the germline V gene (reference sequence). CDR3 length: 12 residues. The CDR3 loop is CARSRPGNEQFF. DNA for the CDR3: TGTGCCCGCAGTCGACCCGGCAATGAGCAGTTCTTC.

The V and J genes are TRBV29-1 and TRBJ2-7, with D perhaps matching TRBD1 (6 bases). Germline V gives CDR1 SQVTM, CDR2 ANQGSEA. This CDR3 has 15 residues. V shed 0 bases and J shed 5 bases, with 17 bases lying between them. The CDR3 nucleotides are TGCAGCGTTGAAGAATCTAGGGGGATTGGCAACGAGCAGTACTTC. Translated, it gives CSVEESRGIGNEQYF.

This clone was counted a single time. One end of the junction does not line up with germline, which may come from a read error. The chain carries TRBV15 and TRBJ2-5; D uncertain. Per the germline V gene, CDR1 is LNHNV and CDR2 is YYDKDF (reference sequence). The CDR3 totals 11 residues. The CDR3 bases are TGTGCCACCAGCGGAGAAGAGACCCAGTACTTC. Translation: CATSGEETQYF.

The chain employs TRBV4-2 and TRBJ1-5, with D unresolved. Germline V lookup: CDR1 LGHNA, CDR2 YNFKEQ. This CDR3 contains 19 residues. The ends were cut back, 1 base at V and 0 bases at J, with 19 bases in the middle. In nucleotides, the CDR3 is TGTGCCAGCAGCCAAGGATCCACACCGGGAAGCTATAGCAATCAGCCCCAGCATTTT. Protein: CASSQGSTPGSYSNQPQHF.

This chain's CDR3 is CASSSRDRGTDTQYF. The CDR3 region has the DNA TGTGCCAGCAGCTCCCGGGACAGGGGTACAGATACGCAGTATTTT. J is TRBJ2-3 and V is TRBV7-9; 10 bases are shared with TRBD1. The CDR3 runs to 15 residues. Germline V gene data show CDR1 as SEHNR and CDR2 as FQNEAQ (reference sequence). V shed 4 bases, J shed 3 bases, and the junction held 4 bases outside the gene matches.

This chain uses TRBV7-8 with TRBJ2-4, with a tentative D call TRBD2 (6 bases). V lost 2 bases to trimming and J lost 2 bases, with 13 bases between them. The CDR3 has 16 residues. The germline gives CDR1 SGHVS, CDR2 FQNEAQ. The CDR3 DNA reads TGTGCCAGCAGCTTACAGGCCGGAGGGTCCAAAAACATTCAGTACTTC. Translating gives CASSLQAGGSKNIQYF.

The chain uses TRBV5-1 and TRBJ2-7, with D possibly TRBD1 on 5 matching bases. CDR1 and CDR2 from the germline V gene are SGHRS and YFSETQ. V was pared by 4 bases and J by 2 bases, with 13 bases between. This CDR3 comprises 14 residues. The CDR3 loop is CASSLVAGTYEQYF. In nucleotides, the CDR3 is TGCGCCAGCAGCCTGGTGGCAGGGACCTACGAGCAGTACTTC.

The gene calls are TRBV27 and TRBJ1-1; D call uncertain. CDR1 is MNHEY, CDR2 SMNVEV, per germline (reference sequence). The CDR3 runs 14 residues. The germline V and J ends were trimmed by 5 bases and 1 base, with 11 bases remaining between them. The CDR3 protein is CASSPRDSNTEAFF. As DNA, the CDR3 is TGTGCCAGCAGTCCCCGGGATTCGAACACTGAAGCTTTCTTT.

This chain uses TRBV15 with TRBJ2-5, with TRBD1 as a possible D gene (7 bases). This CDR3 is 16 amino acids long. The germline V and J ends were trimmed by 1 base and 7 bases, with 19 bases remaining between them. Germline V lookup: CDR1 LNHNV, CDR2 YYDKDF (reference sequence). The CDR3 reads CATSRVTTGSGGTQYF. DNA for the CDR3: TGTGCCACCAGCAGAGTAACGACAGGGTCCGGGGGGACCCAGTACTTC. The full variable domain, rest sourced from reference TRBV15 and TRBJ2-5, is DAMVIQNPRYQVTQFGKPVTLSCSQTLNHNVMYWYQQKSSQAPKLLFHYYDKDFNNEADTPDNFQSRRPNTSFCFLDIRSPGLGDTAMYLCATSRVTTGSGGTQYFGPGTRLLVL.

The rearrangement joins TRBV29-1 to TRBJ2-3; D is undetermined. V lost 4 bases, J lost 6 bases, and 5 bases lay in between. The CDR3 sequence is 10 residues long. CDR1 is SQVTM, CDR2 ANQGSEA, per germline. CDR3 nucleotide sequence: TGCAGCGTTGTCCTGGATACGCAGTATTTT. Its translation is CSVVLDTQYF.

This clone was observed a single time. The chain carries TRBV7-9 and TRBJ2-7; 9 bases are shared with TRBD1. V was clipped by 1 base and J by 4 bases; unmatched bases: 8. Per the germline V gene, CDR1 is SEHNR and CDR2 is FQNEAQ (reference sequence). CDR3 length: 16 residues. CDR3 sequence (DNA): TGTGCCAGCAGCTTAGTCTCCGGGACAGGGATATACGAGCAGTACTTC. Translating it yields CASSLVSGTGIYEQYF.

The chain joins TRBV7-9 to TRBJ2-5; D remains ambiguous. Germline V lookup: CDR1 SEHNR, CDR2 FQNEAQ (reference sequence). The CDR3 is 13 residues long. Trimming took off 5 bases at V and 1 base at J, with 8 bases between the two ends. The CDR3 DNA reads TGTGCCAGCAGCGGAACGGGCCAAGAGACCCAGTACTTC. Amino acids: CASSGTGQETQYF.